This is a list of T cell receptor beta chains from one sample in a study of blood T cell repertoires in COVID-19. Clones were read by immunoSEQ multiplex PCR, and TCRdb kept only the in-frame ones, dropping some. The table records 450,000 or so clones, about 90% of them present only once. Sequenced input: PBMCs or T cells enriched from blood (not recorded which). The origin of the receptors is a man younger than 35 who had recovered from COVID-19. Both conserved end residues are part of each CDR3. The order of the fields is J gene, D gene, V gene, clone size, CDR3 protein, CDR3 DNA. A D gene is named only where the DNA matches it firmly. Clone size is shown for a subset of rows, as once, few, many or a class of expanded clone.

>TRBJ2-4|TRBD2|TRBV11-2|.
CASSPRAGVAAKNIQYF
TGTGCCAGCAGCCCAAGAGCGGGAGTCGCGGCCAAAAACATTCAGTACTTC
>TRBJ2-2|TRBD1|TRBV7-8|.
CASSSRPRGQGTGELFF
TGTGCCAGCAGCTCTAGACCCAGGGGGCAGGGTACCGGGGAGCTGTTTTTT
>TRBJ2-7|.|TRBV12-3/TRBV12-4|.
CASSYRYEQYF
TGTGCCAGCAGTTACAGGTACGAGCAGTACTTC
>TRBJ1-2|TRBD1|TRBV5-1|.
CASSSGQGVNYTF
TGCGCCAGCAGCTCAGGACAGGGTGTGAACTACACCTTC
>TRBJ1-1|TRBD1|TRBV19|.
CASSRQGAEEAFF
TGTGCCAGTAGTAGACAGGGCGCCGAGGAAGCTTTCTTT
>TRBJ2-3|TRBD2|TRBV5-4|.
CASSPMLAGGEDTQYF
TGTGCCAGCAGCCCGATGCTAGCGGGAGGGGAAGATACGCAGTATTTT
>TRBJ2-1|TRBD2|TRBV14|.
CASSLAGGLNEQFF
TGTGCCAGCAGCCTGGCGGGGGGGCTCAATGAGCAGTTCTTC
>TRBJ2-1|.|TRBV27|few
CASGLTVRSYNEQFF
TGTGCCAGCGGCTTGACTGTCCGTTCCTACAATGAGCAGTTCTTC
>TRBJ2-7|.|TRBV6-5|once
CASSLRTVEQYF
TGTGCCAGCAGTCTACGGACAGTCGAGCAGTACTTC
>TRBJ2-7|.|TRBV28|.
CASIGTGSSYEQYF
TGTGCCAGCATTGGGACTGGGAGCTCCTACGAGCAGTACTTC
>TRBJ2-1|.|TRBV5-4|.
CASSLASTRIDEQFF
TGTGCCAGCAGCTTGGCCTCGACTAGAATTGATGAGCAGTTCTTC
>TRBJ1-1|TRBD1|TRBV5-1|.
CASSLYPLGQGTNTEAFF
TGCGCCAGCAGCCTCTACCCCCTAGGACAGGGGACGAACACTGAAGCTTTCTTT
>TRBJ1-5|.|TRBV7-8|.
CASSLGEYYSNQPQHF
TGTGCCAGCAGCTTAGGGGAGTATTATAGCAATCAGCCCCAGCATTTT
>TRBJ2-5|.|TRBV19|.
CASPRDLRGKTQETQYF
TGTGCCAGTCCGCGGGACTTGCGGGGAAAGACTCAAGAGACCCAGTACTTC
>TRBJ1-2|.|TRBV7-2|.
CASSPERGYGYTF
TGTGCCAGCAGCCCAGAGCGAGGCTATGGCTACACCTTC
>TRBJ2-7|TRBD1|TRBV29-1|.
CSVRQGASYEQYF
TGCAGCGTGAGACAGGGAGCGTCGTACGAGCAGTACTTC
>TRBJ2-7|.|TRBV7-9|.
CASSPAQSYEQYF
TGTGCCAGCAGCCCAGCACAGTCCTACGAGCAGTACTTC
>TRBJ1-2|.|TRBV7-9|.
CASSLRSPGEDGYTF
TGTGCCAGCAGCCTAAGAAGCCCTGGCGAGGATGGCTACACCTTC
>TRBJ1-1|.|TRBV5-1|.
CASSPTGMNTEAFF
TGCGCCAGCAGCCCCACAGGGATGAACACTGAAGCTTTCTTT
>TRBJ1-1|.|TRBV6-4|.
CASSEAEGVEVAFF
TGTGCCAGCAGTGAGGCAGAGGGGGTTGAAGTGGCTTTCTTT
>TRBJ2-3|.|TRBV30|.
CAWSAAVSTDTQYF
TGTGCCTGGAGTGCTGCGGTGAGCACAGATACGCAGTATTTT
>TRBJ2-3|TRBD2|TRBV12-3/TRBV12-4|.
CASSLWGGDTQYF
TGTGCCAGCAGTTTGTGGGGGGGAGATACGCAGTATTTT
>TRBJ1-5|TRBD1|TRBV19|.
CASSTVGQGLNQPQHF
TGTGCCAGTAGTACCGTGGGACAGGGACTTAATCAGCCCCAGCATTTT
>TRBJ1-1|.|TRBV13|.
CASSSARDLNTEAFF
TGTGCCAGCAGCTCAGCCCGAGACTTGAACACTGAAGCTTTCTTT
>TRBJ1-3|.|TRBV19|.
CASGEGRRNTIYF
TGTGCCAGTGGGGAGGGAAGACGAAACACCATATATTTT
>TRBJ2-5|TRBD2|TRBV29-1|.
CSVGPGLQETQYF
TGCAGCGTTGGCCCGGGACTACAAGAGACCCAGTACTTC
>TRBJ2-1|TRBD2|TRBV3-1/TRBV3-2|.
CASRPSERGTYNEQFF
TGTGCCAGCAGGCCCTCGGAGCGGGGGACCTACAATGAGCAGTTCTTC
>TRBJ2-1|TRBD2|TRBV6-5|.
CASSFGLGEQFF
TGTGCCAGCAGTTTCGGACTAGGGGAGCAGTTCTTC
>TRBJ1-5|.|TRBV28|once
CASSLFGGESQHF
TGTGCCAGCAGTTTATTTGGGGGGGAGTCCCAGCATTTT
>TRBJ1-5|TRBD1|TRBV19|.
CASSQGTGGGQPQHF
TGTGCCAGTAGCCAAGGAACAGGGGGAGGTCAGCCCCAGCATTTT
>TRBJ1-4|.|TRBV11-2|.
CASSLSSGSEKLFF
TGTGCCAGCAGCTTATCCTCGGGTAGTGAAAAACTGTTTTTT
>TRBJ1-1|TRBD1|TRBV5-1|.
CASSLEGTGLAEAFF
TGCGCCAGCAGCTTGGAAGGGACAGGGTTAGCTGAAGCTTTCTTT
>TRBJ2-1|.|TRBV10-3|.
CAISARQEGYNEQFF
TGTGCCATCAGTGCTAGGCAGGAGGGATACAATGAGCAGTTCTTC
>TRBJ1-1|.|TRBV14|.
CASSPKGIVTEAFF
TGTGCCAGCAGCCCCAAGGGGATTGTAACTGAAGCTTTCTTT
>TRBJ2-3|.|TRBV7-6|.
CASSLARETDTQYF
TGTGCCAGCTCGCTAGCGAGAGAGACAGATACGCAGTATTTT
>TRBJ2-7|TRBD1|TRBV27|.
CASSSGRGHEQYF
TGTGCCAGCAGTTCGGGAAGGGGGCACGAGCAGTACTTC
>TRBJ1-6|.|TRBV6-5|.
CASSLYANLYNSPLHF
TGTGCCAGCAGTTTATACGCGAATCTCTATAATTCACCCCTCCACTTT
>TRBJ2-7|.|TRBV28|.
CASHRVGRVIYEQYF
TGTGCCAGCCACAGGGTGGGCCGGGTGATCTACGAGCAGTACTTC
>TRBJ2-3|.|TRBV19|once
CASSIGAGSTDTQYF
TGTGCCAGTAGTATAGGGGCTGGGAGCACAGATACGCAGTATTTT
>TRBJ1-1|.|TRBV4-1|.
CASSQDRNTEAFF
TGCGCCAGCAGCCAAGATCGTAACACTGAAGCTTTCTTT
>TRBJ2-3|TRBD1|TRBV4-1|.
CASSQGQGPDTQYF
TGCGCCAGCAGCCAGGGACAGGGCCCAGATACGCAGTATTTT
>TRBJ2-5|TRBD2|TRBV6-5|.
CASSLAGRGAQYF
TGTGCCAGCAGCTTAGCGGGGCGAGGGGCCCAGTACTTC
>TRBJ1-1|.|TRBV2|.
CASREGGGAFF
TGTGCCAGCAGGGAAGGGGGGGGAGCTTTCTTT
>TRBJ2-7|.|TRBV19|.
CASSIASGGVVSYEQYF
TGTGCCAGTAGTATAGCCTCAGGCGGGGTCGTTTCCTACGAGCAGTACTTC
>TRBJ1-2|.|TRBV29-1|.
CSVGGGNYGYTF
TGCAGCGTCGGTGGGGGGAACTATGGCTACACCTTC
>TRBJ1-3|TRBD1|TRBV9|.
CASSVYGTGTSGNTIYF
TGTGCCAGCAGCGTCTACGGGACAGGGACCTCTGGAAACACCATATATTTT
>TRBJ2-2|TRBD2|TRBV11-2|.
CASSTRAGDTGELFF
TGTGCCAGCAGCACTCGAGCGGGGGACACCGGGGAGCTGTTTTTT
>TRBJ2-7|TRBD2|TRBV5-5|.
CASSLRGLAGGPGEQYF
TGTGCCAGCAGCTTGAGGGGACTAGCGGGAGGGCCTGGGGAGCAGTACTTC